Listed below are T cell receptor beta chains from one sample, sequenced in a study of T cell changes during pregnancy in multiple sclerosis. Data came from immunoSEQ multiplex PCR; TCRdb stores just in-frame clones and leaves some out. The sample carries under 60,000 clones, approximately 90% recorded once. This specimen consisted of CD4+ T cells from peripheral blood mononuclear cells, obtained after pregnancy. The receptor source for this set is a female donor with multiple sclerosis, enrolled in a pregnancy study. The CDR3 runs from the conserved cysteine through the conserved F or W. The order of the fields is CDR3 DNA, CDR3 protein, D gene, clone size, CDR3 length, J gene, V gene. D genes are given only for firm matches. The size of a clone is reported for some rows only, either as once, few or many, or as a class for expanded clones.

DNA: TGTGCCAGCTCACCAGGACAGGAAGAGAGGCAGTACTTC
CDR3: CASSPGQEERQYF
D: TRBD1
size: -
length: 13
J: TRBJ2-4
V: TRBV18

DNA: TGCAGCGTTCCGAGGGAGAGGGGGATGAACACTGAAGCTTTCTTT
CDR3: CSVPRERGMNTEAFF
D: -
size: -
length: 15
J: TRBJ1-1
V: TRBV29-1

DNA: TGTGCCAGCTCACCCTCGGGGAGGGAGGGCACTGAAGCTTTCTTT
CDR3: CASSPSGREGTEAFF
D: -
size: once
length: 15
J: TRBJ1-1
V: TRBV18

DNA: TGTGCCAGCAGTGAATTCGGGGAGTTGGAAGCTTTCTTT
CDR3: CASSEFGELEAFF
D: -
size: -
length: 13
J: TRBJ1-1
V: TRBV25-1

DNA: TGTGCCAACGGGAGAGGGATTCTGAACACTGAAGCTTTCTTT
CDR3: CANGRGILNTEAFF
D: -
size: -
length: 14
J: TRBJ1-1
V: TRBV6-1

DNA: TGTGCCAGCAGCTACAGACCCAACACTGAAGCTTTCTTT
CDR3: CASSYRPNTEAFF
D: -
size: once
length: 13
J: TRBJ1-1
V: TRBV5-5

DNA: TGTGCCAGCAGCCGACAGATAAACACTGAAGCTTTCTTT
CDR3: CASSRQINTEAFF
D: -
size: -
length: 13
J: TRBJ1-1
V: TRBV2

DNA: TGTGCCAGCGGGACAAGGGGACAGGGGGTGGGCGGCTACACCTTC
CDR3: CASGTRGQGVGGYTF
D: TRBD1
size: -
length: 15
J: TRBJ1-2
V: TRBV2

DNA: TGTGCCACTAGCCCGGGACAGGGTGCCTACGAGCAGTACTTC
CDR3: CATSPGQGAYEQYF
D: TRBD1
size: -
length: 14
J: TRBJ2-7
V: TRBV19

DNA: TGTGCCAGCAGCTTGCGGAGACAGACCGGGGAGCTGTTTTTT
CDR3: CASSLRRQTGELFF
D: -
size: once
length: 14
J: TRBJ2-2
V: TRBV7-2

DNA: TGTGCCGGGTCCCGGGGGGCTAGCGGGGCGTCAGATACGCAGTATTTT
CDR3: CAGSRGASGASDTQYF
D: TRBD2
size: -
length: 16
J: TRBJ2-3
V: TRBV7-2

DNA: TGTGCCAGCAGTTTAAGCCAACAGGGAGAGACCCAGTACTTC
CDR3: CASSLSQQGETQYF
D: -
size: -
length: 14
J: TRBJ2-5
V: TRBV28

DNA: TGTGCCAGCAGCTTAAGCTTCTACGAGCAGTACTTC
CDR3: CASSLSFYEQYF
D: -
size: once
length: 12
J: TRBJ2-7
V: TRBV7-2

DNA: TGTGCCAGCAGCCCTCGGGGGGGCCGCACAGATACGCAGTATTTT
CDR3: CASSPRGGRTDTQYF
D: TRBD2
size: -
length: 15
J: TRBJ2-3
V: TRBV27

DNA: TGTGCCAGCAGTAGCAACACCGGGGAGCTGTTTTTT
CDR3: CASSSNTGELFF
D: -
size: -
length: 12
J: TRBJ2-2
V: TRBV6-6

DNA: TGTGCCAGCTCACCATTGAAGGGGACTAGCGGGGAGCAGTACTTC
CDR3: CASSPLKGTSGEQYF
D: TRBD2
size: -
length: 15
J: TRBJ2-7
V: TRBV18

DNA: TGTGCCAGCACCCGGCGGGGACTAACTGATACGCAGTATTTT
CDR3: CASTRRGLTDTQYF
D: TRBD2
size: -
length: 14
J: TRBJ2-3
V: TRBV5-4

DNA: TGTGCCAGCTCAGCAGACAGGAACTATGGCTACACCTTC
CDR3: CASSADRNYGYTF
D: -
size: -
length: 13
J: TRBJ1-2
V: TRBV18

DNA: TGTGCCAGCAGCCAGACAGGAAGCACAGATACGCAGTATTTT
CDR3: CASSQTGSTDTQYF
D: -
size: -
length: 14
J: TRBJ2-3
V: TRBV4-2

DNA: TGTGCCAGCAGTGAATGGGAGGTGGGTTCTGGAAACACCATATATTTT
CDR3: CASSEWEVGSGNTIYF
D: -
size: -
length: 16
J: TRBJ1-3
V: TRBV2

DNA: TGTGCCAGCAGCCGGCGGACAGGCGTGGGTTCCTATAATTCACCCCTCCACTTT
CDR3: CASSRRTGVGSYNSPLHF
D: TRBD1
size: -
length: 18
J: TRBJ1-6
V: TRBV14

DNA: TGTGCCAGCAGCCAAGAACAACAGGTTAACTACAATGAGCAGTTCTTC
CDR3: CASSQEQQVNYNEQFF
D: -
size: -
length: 16
J: TRBJ2-1
V: TRBV14

DNA: TGTGCCAGTAGTATCACCGGACAGGGTGGCTCACCCCTCCACTTT
CDR3: CASSITGQGGSPLHF
D: TRBD1
size: -
length: 15
J: TRBJ1-6
V: TRBV19

DNA: TGTGCTAGTGGTTTGAGGCACACAGGGACAGGGGCCAACGTCCTGACTTTC
CDR3: CASGLRHTGTGANVLTF
D: -
size: -
length: 17
J: TRBJ2-6
V: TRBV12-5

DNA: TGTGCCAGTAGTACAGACAGGGGCCAGCCCCAGCATTTT
CDR3: CASSTDRGQPQHF
D: TRBD1
size: -
length: 13
J: TRBJ1-5
V: TRBV19